This note documents a single TCR beta chain sequence. What antigen it recognizes has not been identified. No much larger clonotype is one base removed from it; base qualities were not supplied. One collaborating source in Seattle enrolled patients during active infection and followed them longitudinally through the course of disease. Collaborating institutions collected whole blood in K2EDTA tubes following their own protocols. Collaborator samples were shipped for TCRbeta analysis as frozen whole blood, isolated PBMCs, or DNA extracted from either sample type. This entry belongs to a study of blood T cell repertoires in COVID-19 (dated by TCRdb to 2018 to 2020). Background for the entire study: Samples covering the acute and convalescent phases of COVID-19 were provided by collaborators in the United States, Italy and Spain. Samples came from the ongoing ImmuneRACE study (first 160 participants) plus 1,254 subjects from 6 global collaborators. Subjects who had been exposed to COVID-19, were actively infected with it, or had recovered from it provided the deeply sampled blood TCRbeta repertoires that made up the dataset. The material from the prospective study consisted of cDNA or gDNA derived from T cells, B-cell-depleted T cells, or PBMCs. A de-identified subject ID, COVID-19 status, age in years and sex were almost always included in the sample metadata. The repertoires were released in a freely available public database intended as a resource for research on the immune response to SARS-CoV-2. HLA class I and class II types, where available, came from metadata supplied by the sample provider rather than from assay-based typing.

The germline V gene gives CDR1 as SGDLS and CDR2 as YYNGEE. There are 16 amino acids in the CDR3, from cysteine to phenylalanine inclusive. The DNA shown is the 48-base CDR3, in frame from base 1. After removal of 2 bases from V and 5 bases from J, the junction retains 7 bases not matched to a gene. Broad study findings and their caveats: How much clinical and demographic metadata was included differed by source and by participant, and the metadata was provided uncurated.

TCRbeta CDR3 regions were amplified from genomic DNA by means of the immunoSEQ Assay, a bias-controlled multiplex PCR. On the authors' methods: Nucleated cell counts per sample were estimated from amplification of reference gene primers within the assay. To quantify the absolute abundance of each unique TCRbeta CDR3 rearrangement, sequence reads were collapsed and filtered. For each sample, productive Simpson clonality was calculated as the square root of Simpson's diversity index over productive rearrangements. In its TCRdb copy, this immuneACCESS table keeps in-frame sequences only and misses some clones. Where compared with another copy, unresolved V genes explain less than half of these, and the others have no known cause. V and J calls and clone size are as listed in that table; D and trimming were resolved from the DNA. In this sample the table shows about 330,000 clones, over 80% of which occur a single time. Approximately 10% of the sample is taken by the ten largest.

The sample taken for sequencing was peripheral blood. The sequence came from a man in his thirties or forties with COVID-19, enrolled during active disease. Recombination linked TRBV9 to TRBJ2-2, with 9 junctional bases fitting TRBD2. The CDR3 reads as follows: CASSVVAGGPTGELFF. The sequenced DNA: TGTGCCAGCAGCGTTGTGGCGGGAGGGCCAACCGGGGAGCTGTTTTTT.